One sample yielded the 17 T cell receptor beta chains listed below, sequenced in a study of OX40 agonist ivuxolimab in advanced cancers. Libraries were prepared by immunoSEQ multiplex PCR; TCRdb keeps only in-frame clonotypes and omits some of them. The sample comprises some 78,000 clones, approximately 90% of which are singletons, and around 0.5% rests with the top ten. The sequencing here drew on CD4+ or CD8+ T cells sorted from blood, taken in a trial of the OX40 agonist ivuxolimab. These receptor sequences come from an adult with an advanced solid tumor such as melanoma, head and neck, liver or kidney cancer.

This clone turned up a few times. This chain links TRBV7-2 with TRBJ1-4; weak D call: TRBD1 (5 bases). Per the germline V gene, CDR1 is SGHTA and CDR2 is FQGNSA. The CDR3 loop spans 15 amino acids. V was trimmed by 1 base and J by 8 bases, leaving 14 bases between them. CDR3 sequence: CASSLVPGRGEKLFF. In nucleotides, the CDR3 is TGTGCCAGCAGCTTAGTTCCAGGACGGGGCGAAAAACTGTTTTTT.

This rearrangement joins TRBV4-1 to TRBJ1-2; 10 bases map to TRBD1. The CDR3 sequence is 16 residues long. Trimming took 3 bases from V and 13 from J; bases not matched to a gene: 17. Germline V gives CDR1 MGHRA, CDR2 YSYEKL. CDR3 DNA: TGCGCCAGCAGCCAGGGCCAGACAGGGGGCTCCCAACCGGCCACCTTC. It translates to CASSQGQTGGSQPATF.

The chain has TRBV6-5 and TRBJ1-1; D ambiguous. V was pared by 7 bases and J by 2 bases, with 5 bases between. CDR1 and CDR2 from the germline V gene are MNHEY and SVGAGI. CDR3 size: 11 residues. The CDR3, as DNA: TGTGCCAGCATCCAAAACACTGAAGCTTTCTTT. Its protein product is CASIQNTEAFF.

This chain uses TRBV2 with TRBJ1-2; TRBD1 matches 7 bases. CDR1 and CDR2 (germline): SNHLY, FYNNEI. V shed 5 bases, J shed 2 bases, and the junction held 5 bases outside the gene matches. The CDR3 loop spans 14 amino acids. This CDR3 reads CASSTDRVNYGYTF. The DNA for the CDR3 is TGTGCCAGCAGTACCGACAGGGTGAACTATGGCTACACCTTC.

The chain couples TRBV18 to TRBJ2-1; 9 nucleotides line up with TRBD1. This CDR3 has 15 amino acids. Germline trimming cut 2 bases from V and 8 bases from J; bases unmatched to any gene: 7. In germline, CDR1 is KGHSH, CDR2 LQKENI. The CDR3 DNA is TGTGCCAGCTCACCAGGGACAGGGAATTTCGATGAGCAGTTCTTC. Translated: CASSPGTGNFDEQFF.

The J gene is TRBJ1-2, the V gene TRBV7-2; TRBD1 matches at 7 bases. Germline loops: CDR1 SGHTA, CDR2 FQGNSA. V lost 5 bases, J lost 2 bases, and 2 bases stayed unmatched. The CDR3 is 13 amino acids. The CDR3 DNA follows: TGTGCCAGCAGCGTGGACAGGAACTATGGCTACACCTTC. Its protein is CASSVDRNYGYTF.

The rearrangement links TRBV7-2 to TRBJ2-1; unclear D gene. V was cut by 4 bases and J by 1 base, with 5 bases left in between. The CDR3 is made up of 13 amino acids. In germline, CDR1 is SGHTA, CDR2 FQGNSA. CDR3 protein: CASSSRSYNEQFF. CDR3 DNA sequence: TGTGCCAGCAGCTCACGGTCCTACAATGAGCAGTTCTTC.

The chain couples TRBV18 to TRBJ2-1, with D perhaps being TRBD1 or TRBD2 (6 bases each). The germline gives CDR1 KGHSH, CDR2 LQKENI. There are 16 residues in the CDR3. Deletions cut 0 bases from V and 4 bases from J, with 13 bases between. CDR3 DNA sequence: TGTGCCAGCTCACCACCCGCACAGGGACTTTACAATGAGCAGTTCTTC. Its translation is CASSPPAQGLYNEQFF.

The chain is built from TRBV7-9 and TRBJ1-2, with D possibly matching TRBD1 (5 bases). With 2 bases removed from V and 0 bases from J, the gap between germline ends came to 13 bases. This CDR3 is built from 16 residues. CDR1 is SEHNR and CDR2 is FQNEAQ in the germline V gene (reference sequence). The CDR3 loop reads CASSLSTETANYGYTF. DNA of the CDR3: TGTGCCAGCAGCTTAAGTACGGAGACAGCTAACTATGGCTACACCTTC.

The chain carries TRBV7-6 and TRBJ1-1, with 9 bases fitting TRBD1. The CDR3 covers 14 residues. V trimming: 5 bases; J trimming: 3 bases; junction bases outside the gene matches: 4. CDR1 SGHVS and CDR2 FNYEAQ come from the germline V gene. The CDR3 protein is CASSPRQGDTEAFF. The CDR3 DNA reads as TGTGCCAGCAGCCCCCGACAGGGGGACACTGAAGCTTTCTTT.

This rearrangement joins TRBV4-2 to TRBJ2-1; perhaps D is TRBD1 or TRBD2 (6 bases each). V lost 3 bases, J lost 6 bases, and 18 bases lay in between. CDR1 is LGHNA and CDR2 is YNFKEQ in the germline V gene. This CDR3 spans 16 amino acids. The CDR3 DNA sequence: TGTGCCAGCAGCCACGCGACTAGTGGGGGCATCAATGAGCAGTTCTTC. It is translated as CASSHATSGGINEQFF.

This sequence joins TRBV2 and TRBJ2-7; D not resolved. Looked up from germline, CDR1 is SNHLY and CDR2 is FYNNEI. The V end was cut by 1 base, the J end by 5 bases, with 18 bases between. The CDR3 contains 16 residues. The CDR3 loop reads CASSEGPRLSRNEQYF. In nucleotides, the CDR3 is TGTGCCAGCAGTGAAGGCCCCCGGCTCTCGAGAAACGAGCAGTACTTC.

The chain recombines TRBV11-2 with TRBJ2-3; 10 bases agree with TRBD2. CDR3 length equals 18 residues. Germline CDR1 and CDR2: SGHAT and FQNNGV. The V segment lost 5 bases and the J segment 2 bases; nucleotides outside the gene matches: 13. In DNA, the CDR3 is TGTGCCAGCAGCCCCCCCGTCACTAGCGGGGTTATCACAGATACGCAGTATTTT. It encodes CASSPPVTSGVITDTQYF.

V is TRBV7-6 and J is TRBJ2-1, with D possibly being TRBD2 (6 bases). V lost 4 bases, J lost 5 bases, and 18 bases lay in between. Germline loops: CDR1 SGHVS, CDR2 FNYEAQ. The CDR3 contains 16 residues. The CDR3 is CASSWDPGRGNNEQFF. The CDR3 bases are TGTGCCAGCAGCTGGGACCCGGGTCGGGGGAACAATGAGCAGTTCTTC.

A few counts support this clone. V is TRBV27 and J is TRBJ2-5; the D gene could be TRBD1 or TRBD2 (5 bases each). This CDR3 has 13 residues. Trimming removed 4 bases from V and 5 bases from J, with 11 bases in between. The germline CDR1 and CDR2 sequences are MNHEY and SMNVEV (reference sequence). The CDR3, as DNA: TGTGCCAGCAGTTATACGGGGCGGGAGACCCAGTACTTC. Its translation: CASSYTGRETQYF.

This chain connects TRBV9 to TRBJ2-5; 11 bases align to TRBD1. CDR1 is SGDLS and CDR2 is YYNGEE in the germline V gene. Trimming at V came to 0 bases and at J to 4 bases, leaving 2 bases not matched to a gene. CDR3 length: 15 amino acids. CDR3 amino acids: CASSVVGTGGETQYF. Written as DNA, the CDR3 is TGTGCCAGCAGCGTAGTTGGGACAGGGGGAGAGACCCAGTACTTC.

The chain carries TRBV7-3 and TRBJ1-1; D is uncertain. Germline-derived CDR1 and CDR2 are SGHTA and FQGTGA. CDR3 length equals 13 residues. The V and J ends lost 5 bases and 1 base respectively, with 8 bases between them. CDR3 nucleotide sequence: TGTGCCAGCAGCGTCGACGGGAACACTGAAGCTTTCTTT. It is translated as CASSVDGNTEAFF. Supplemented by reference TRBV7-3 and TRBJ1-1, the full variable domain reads GAGVSQTPSNKVTEKGKYVELRCDPISGHTALYWYRQSLGQGPEFLIYFQGTGAADDSGLPNDRFFAVRPEGSVSTLKIQRTERGDSAVYLCASSVDGNTEAFFGQGTRLTVV.